The 2 T cell receptor beta chains listed next were all sequenced from one sample in a study of graft-versus-host responses after intestinal transplantation. Repertoires were generated with immunoSEQ multiplex PCR, while TCRdb's copy carries only in-frame clones and drops some. The table lists 35,000 to 40,000 clones, around 94% of them singletons. The starting material was PBMCs, obtained 16 days after intestinal transplant. The receptors here all came from a human patient who received an intestinal transplant, so some T cells may come from the graft donor.

This chain uses TRBV4-1 with TRBJ2-3; TRBD2 aligns across 12 bases. The CDR3 sequence is 16 residues long. Germline V lookup: CDR1 MGHRA, CDR2 YSYEKL. Trimming at V came to 4 bases and at J to 4 bases, leaving 6 bases not matched to a gene. Written as DNA, the CDR3 is TGCGCCAGCAGCCTTCGGACTAGCGGGGCCCCAGATACGCAGTATTTT. This gives the protein CASSLRTSGAPDTQYF.

This clone was seen a handful of times. The chain joins TRBV9 to TRBJ1-4; D might be TRBD1 (6 bases). The germline V gene encodes CDR1 SGDLS and CDR2 YYNGEE. V was cut by 3 bases and J by 4 bases, with 13 bases left in between. CDR3 length equals 15 residues. The CDR3 DNA reads as TGTGCCAGCAGCGAGGCCGGACAGTATAATGAAAAACTGTTTTTT. Protein sequence: CASSEAGQYNEKLFF.